The T cell receptor beta chain described here comes from a study of shared clonotypes between healthy human individuals. Study-level findings and limits: A generally larger estimated richness was seen in naive subsets than in memory subsets.

This CDR3 comprises 14 residues. Germline lookup yields CDR1 MDHEN and CDR2 SYDVKM. Trimming shortened V by 4 bases and J by 6 bases, and 13 bases separated the two germline ends. Running of the assay took place at deep level. Sequencing used immunoSEQ multiplex PCR; TCRdb keeps in-frame clones, though not all of them. The table has 2 million to 2.5 million clones, approximately 94% seen once. As regards this clone: Its antigen is undetermined.

This receptor was taken from a man between 18 and 29 years old in good health. Some clones in this sample may be carry-over from other donors' samples. This chain links TRBV28 with TRBJ2-4; TRBD1 is a possible D gene (6 bases). The source material was naive CD4+ T cells from PBMCs. This sample's subset: CD45RA+ positively selected. CDR3 amino acids: CASSSTRDTNIQYF. CDR3 sequence (DNA): TGTGCCAGCAGTTCCACCCGGGACACAAACATTCAGTACTTC.